The source of this T cell receptor beta chain is a study of cytomegalovirus exposure and HLA in healthy donors. PCR employed 60 Vbeta and 13 Jbeta primers. Produced via immunoSEQ multiplex PCR; TCRdb's table is partial and in-frame only. The table lists 100,000 or so clones, around 79% of them singletons. With respect to this clone: Its cognate antigen is unknown.

Regarding the study as a whole: In an earlier analysis, about 87% or about 30%: the productive usage of most TCR beta V segments. Rarity held for most TCR sequences, but there were some public TCRs that occurred in many donors.

The CDR3 contains 13 residues. The V gene's germline CDR1 is GTSNPN and CDR2 SVGIG (reference sequence). Trimming cost V 5 bases and J 2 bases, with 12 bases left between them. Healthy bone marrow donors supplied every sample. Material: PBMCs. This TCR derives from a male donor in good health and CMV-seropositive. The chain employs TRBV30 and TRBJ2-5, with D perhaps matching TRBD2 (6 bases). The CDR3 sequence: CAWGKGLQETQYF. The CDR3 DNA reads TGTGCCTGGGGGAAGGGACTGCAAGAGACCCAGTACTTC.